Presented here are 16 T cell receptor beta chains from one specimen sequenced in a study of CD8 T cells in Susac syndrome. An amount of RNA that ranged from roughly 0.5 to 1 ug was reverse transcribed with random hexamers. Each CDR3 protein is one row after TCRdb ran MiXCR on the immunoSEQ multiplex PCR reads. Here the sample spans over 140,000 distinct CDR3 sequences, just under 95% being singletons. Sequencing was carried out using CD4+ T cells from PBMCs. Source of these receptors: a human donor with Susac syndrome.

The CDR3 loop is CASSLIGDEQFF. CDR3 DNA sequence: TGTGCCAGCAGTTTAATCGGCGATGAGCAGTTCTTC. This sequence joins TRBV28 and TRBJ2-1; D is uncertain. This CDR3 is 12 amino acids long. Germline V lookup: CDR1 MDHEN, CDR2 SYDVKM. Trimming stripped 2 bases from V and 8 bases from J, with 7 bases between.

The chain employs TRBV6-1 and TRBJ1-2, with D perhaps matching TRBD1 (6 bases). The V gene lost 5 bases and the J gene lost 4 bases, with 14 bases spanning the gap. This CDR3 region has 14 residues. The germline gives CDR1 MNHNS, CDR2 SASEGT. Here the CDR3 DNA reads TGTGCCAGCAGTCGACGGACAGCAACCTATGGCTACACCTTC. This sequence encodes CASSRRTATYGYTF.

V and J are TRBV7-9 and TRBJ1-1; D is ambiguous. The length of the CDR3 is 16 residues. Germline V lookup: CDR1 SEHNR, CDR2 FQNEAQ (reference sequence). Trimming pared 4 bases from V and 1 base from J, leaving 16 bases between. The CDR3 DNA is TGTGCCAGCAGCTCACACTATCCTCGAGGGAACACTGAAGCTTTCTTT. Translated, it gives CASSSHYPRGNTEAFF.

The chain recombines TRBV19 with TRBJ1-1; possible D gene TRBD1, 6 bases. Trimming left V 9 bases short and J 9 bases short, with 23 bases between. The CDR3 sequence is 14 residues long. CDR1 is LNHDA and CDR2 is SQIVND in the germline V gene (reference sequence). CDR3: CASGGRRGDGQAFF. Here the CDR3 DNA reads TGTGCCAGCGGGGGGCGAAGAGGGGACGGTCAAGCTTTCTTT. The entire variable domain, with the rest obtained from reference TRBV19 and TRBJ1-1, is as follows: DGGITQSPKYLFRKEGQNVTLSCEQNLNHDAMYWYRQDPGQGLRLIYYSQIVNDFQKGDIAEGYSVSREKKESFPLTVTSAQKNPTAFYLCASGGRRGDGQAFFGQGTRLTVV.

The chain joins TRBV19 to TRBJ1-1, with 7 bases matching TRBD1. There are 14 residues in the CDR3. Germline V gene sequence: CDR1 LNHDA, CDR2 SQIVND (reference sequence). After removal of 3 bases from V and 4 bases from J, the junction contained 5 bases not matched to a gene. In nucleotides, the CDR3 is TGTGCCAGTAGTATCTTAGGACAGGTCACTGAAGCTTTCTTT. It encodes CASSILGQVTEAFF.

This clonotype was detected only once. V gene TRBV5-4 combines with J gene TRBJ2-7, with 8 bases lining up with TRBD1. CDR3 size: 12 residues. The germline gives CDR1 SGHNT, CDR2 YYREEE (reference sequence). The junction had 2 bases not matched to a gene; V was cut back by 4 bases and J by 5 bases. CDR3 residues: CASSEDRDEQYF. CDR3 sequence (DNA): TGTGCCAGCAGCGAGGACAGGGACGAGCAGTACTTC.

The V call is TRBV11-2, the J call TRBJ2-7; D might be TRBD1 (6 bases). The CDR3 consists of 15 residues. V was pared by 5 bases and J by 2 bases, with 16 bases between. In germline, CDR1 is SGHAT, CDR2 FQNNGV. In DNA form, the CDR3 reads TGTGCCAGCAGCGGCGTACAGGGTTCAACCTACGAGCAGTACTTC. Its translation is CASSGVQGSTYEQYF.

The chain joins TRBV12-3 or TRBV12-4 to TRBJ2-6; D remains unclear. The ends were cut back, 3 bases at V and 2 bases at J, with 8 bases in the middle. The CDR3 covers 15 residues. CDR3 sequence (DNA): TGTGCCAGCAGTTTCGAGGATGCTGGGGCCAACGTCCTGACTTTC. It specifies CASSFEDAGANVLTF.

CDR3 sequence (DNA): TGTGCCAGCAGTTGGACAGGGACTGAAGCTTTCTTT. Residues: CASSWTGTEAFF. The chain is built from TRBV12-3 or TRBV12-4 and TRBJ1-1, with 8 bases lining up with TRBD1. This CDR3 spans 12 amino acids. Trimming removed 4 bases from V and 5 bases from J; junction bases left unmatched: 0.

The gene calls are TRBV7-2 and TRBJ2-1; 8 bases match TRBD2. From germline, CDR1 is SGHTA and CDR2 FQGNSA. The CDR3 extends over 18 amino acids. The V segment lost 1 base and the J segment 0 bases; nucleotides outside the gene matches: 8. CDR3 in DNA: TGTGCCAGCAGCTTAGATTCAGCGGGGGCCCCCTCCTACAATGAGCAGTTCTTC. Translating it yields CASSLDSAGAPSYNEQFF.

V usage is TRBV30 and J usage is TRBJ1-4; 8 nucleotides line up with TRBD1. In germline, CDR1 is GTSNPN, CDR2 SVGIG (reference sequence). The J segment lost 0 bases and the V segment lost 5 bases, leaving 5 bases of the junction unmatched. The CDR3 runs to 15 residues. This CDR3 is CAWGQGAATNEKLFF. DNA for the CDR3: TGTGCCTGGGGGCAGGGGGCAGCAACTAATGAAAAACTGTTTTTT.

This clonotype appeared a single time. CDR3 in amino acids: CASSQEGEASTQYF. CDR3 DNA sequence: TGTGCCAGCAGCCAAGAAGGGGAGGCCAGCACGCAGTATTTT. This chain joins TRBV4-2 and TRBJ2-3; a possible D gene is TRBD2 (6 bases). This CDR3 spans 14 amino acids. Germline assignment: CDR1 LGHNA and CDR2 YNFKEQ. V gave up 0 bases and J gave up 9 bases, with 13 bases separating them.

The chain links TRBV12-3 or TRBV12-4 to TRBJ1-5, with D possibly being TRBD1 (5 bases). The CDR3 contains 15 residues. Trimming removed 4 bases from V and 1 base from J, with 11 bases in between. The CDR3 loop is CASSSTWGSNQPQHF. CDR3 bases: TGTGCCAGCAGTTCCACTTGGGGGAGCAATCAGCCCCAGCATTTT.

This clonotype has only one observation. In DNA, the CDR3 is TGCAGCGTAGCCCCGGGGGAGCACAATGAGCAGTTCTTC. This sequence encodes CSVAPGEHNEQFF. The chain couples TRBV29-1 to TRBJ2-1, with D perhaps TRBD2 (6 bases). Trimming left V 6 bases short and J 5 bases short, with 14 bases between. CDR1 and CDR2 (germline): SQVTM, ANQGSEA. CDR3 length: 13 amino acids.

V gene TRBV30 combines with J gene TRBJ1-2; 9 positions agree with TRBD1. Germline CDR1 and CDR2: GTSNPN and SVGIG (reference sequence). With V trimmed by 1 base and J by 8 bases, 2 bases remained unmatched. This CDR3 is built from 12 residues. As DNA, the CDR3 is TGTGCCTGGAGTGCTACAGGGGGCGGCTACACCTTC. Its protein product is CAWSATGGGYTF.

The V and J genes are TRBV5-4 and TRBJ1-2; D perhaps matches TRBD1 (5 bases). The CDR3 loop spans 14 amino acids. Germline V gives CDR1 SGHNT, CDR2 YYREEE (reference sequence). Trimming left V 7 bases short and J 8 bases short, with 21 bases between. The CDR3 loop is CASCPVPGEGGYTF. The CDR3, as DNA: TGTGCCAGCTGCCCAGTGCCGGGGGAAGGGGGCTACACCTTC.